This entry describes one T cell receptor beta chain. Measured with immunoSEQ multiplex PCR; TCRdb has only the in-frame clones, and not every one. Here the sample spans more than 2,000,000 clones, roughly 93% being singletons. This entry belongs to a study of shared clonotypes between healthy human individuals. Trimming removed 0 bases from V and 3 bases from J; junction bases left unmatched: 13. The V gene's germline CDR1 is SGHRS and CDR2 YFSETQ. This CDR3 region has 18 residues. This TCR came from a young man in good health. Some clones in this sample may be carry-over from other donors' samples. The specimen was naive CD4+ T cells from PBMCs. Specified subset: CD45RA+ positively selected. The V gene is TRBV5-1, the J gene TRBJ1-2; 8 nucleotides line up with TRBD1. DNA for the CDR3: TGCGCCAGCAGCTTGGAGGGTGACAGGGGAGGGCTTCACTATGGCTACACCTTC. The encoded protein is CASSLEGDRGGLHYGYTF.